The 5 T cell receptor beta chains listed next were all sequenced from one sample in a study of human T cells and chemical hapten exposure. Using its own MiXCR run on the RACE reads, TCRdb lists one record per CDR3 protein. The data hold more than 110,000 distinct CDR3 sequences, with approximately 12% observed a single time. Time point defined: patch test 2, 6 weeks after DPC sensitization. Treatment specified: therapeutic diphenylcyclopropenone sensitization with weekly scalp DPC. The sequencing used whole blood, collected in connection with sensitization to the hapten diphenylcyclopropenone (DPC). These receptors were obtained from a woman between 50 and 59 years old with alopecia areata. Some clones in this sample may be carry-over from other donors' samples.

The gene calls are TRBV7-6 and TRBJ2-1; D is unresolved. Germline CDR1 is SGHVS and CDR2 is FNYEAQ. The CDR3 is 15 residues long. V lost 1 base to trimming and J lost 6 bases, with 13 bases between them. The CDR3 coding sequence is TGTGCCAGCAGCTTAGTAGGCCCGACCTGCAATGAGCAGTTCTTC. The encoded protein is CASSLVGPTCNEQFF. Full variable domain (outside the CDR3, taken from reference TRBV7-6 and TRBJ2-1): GAGVSQSPRYKVTKRGQDVALRCDPISGHVSLYWYRQALGQGPEFLTYFNYEAQQDKSGLPNDRFSAERPEGSISTLTIQRTEQRDSAMYRCASSLVGPTCNEQFFGPGTRLTVL.

This CDR3 reads CASRDRNGASNQPQHF. DNA for the CDR3: TGTGCCAGCCGGGACCGGAATGGGGCTAGCAATCAGCCCCAGCATTTT. This chain connects TRBV19 to TRBJ1-5; possible D gene TRBD1, 5 bases. V was pared by 9 bases and J by 0 bases, with 18 bases between. CDR1 and CDR2 from the germline V gene are LNHDA and SQIVND (reference sequence). The CDR3 length is 16 residues.

The sample holds many counts of this clonotype. The CDR3 region has the DNA TGTGCCAGCAGCTTAAAGAACAGCCCGAACACTGAAGCTTTCTTT. It yields the protein CASSLKNSPNTEAFF. The gene calls are TRBV7-3 and TRBJ1-1; unclear D gene. V dropped 1 base and J dropped 1 base, with 10 bases sitting between them. This CDR3 has 15 residues. CDR1 and CDR2 from the germline V gene are SGHTA and FQGTGA.

This clonotype was seen at least ten times. The rearrangement joins TRBV18 to TRBJ2-5; 7 positions match TRBD2. The germline V gene has CDR1 KGHSH and CDR2 LQKENI. The CDR3 is 14 residues long. J gave up 5 bases and V 3 bases, and 6 bases lay outside the gene matches. This CDR3 is CASSPRGGMETQYF. Here the CDR3 DNA reads TGTGCCAGCTCACCTCGGGGAGGGATGGAGACCCAGTACTTC.

This clonotype has just a few counts. The V and J genes are TRBV6-6 and TRBJ2-7, with 9 bases fitting TRBD2. This CDR3 spans 15 amino acids. Per the germline V gene, CDR1 is MNHNY and CDR2 is SVGAGI (reference sequence). Germline trimming cut 3 bases from V and 3 bases from J; bases unmatched to any gene: 6. The CDR3 loop reads CASSYSGSPLYEQYF. Here the CDR3 DNA reads TGTGCCAGCAGTTATAGCGGGAGCCCCCTCTACGAGCAGTACTTC.